This T cell receptor beta chain was recovered during a study of neurological immune-mediated disorders. Over 170 million TCR-beta sequences, together covering 15-18 subjects, were produced by every individual sequencing run that was carried out. TCRdb re-analysed the 5' RACE reads in MiXCR, keeping a single row per CDR3 protein. Of about 55,000 distinct CDR3 sequences in the sample, about 3.5% are singletons; the top ten hold 1.5% to 2%. Concerning this clonotype itself: Its antigen is as yet unknown.

This CDR3 contains 16 residues. V lost 5 bases and J 0 bases, leaving 16 bases between the germline ends. Germline lookup yields CDR1 KGHSH and CDR2 LQKENI. General study points: In HTLV-1-associated myelopathy, TCR clonal expansion was greatest, whereas multiple sclerosis had the least, falling below healthy controls. TCR-beta repertoires seemed private in all groups, with no expanded CDR3 amino acid sequences shared.

PBMCs numbering 2 million and stored at -80 C yielded the unsorted libraries. V is TRBV18 and J is TRBJ1-1; D not resolved. Sequenced: PBMCs. This TCR was sampled from a young man with multiple sclerosis. The CDR3 sequence: CASSSGSGIMNTEAFF. CDR3 nucleotides: TGTGCCAGCTCATCTGGTTCGGGCATAATGAACACTGAAGCTTTCTTT. The full variable domain, rest sourced from reference TRBV18 and TRBJ1-1, is NAGVMQNPRHLVRRRGQEARLRCSPMKGHSHVYWYRQLPEEGLKFMVYLQKENIIDESGMPKERFSAEFPKEGPSILRIQQVVRGDSAAYFCASSSGSGIMNTEAFFGQGTRLTVV.